This T cell receptor beta chain was sequenced for a study of blood T cell repertoires in COVID-19. As for the study in general: Samples representing acute and convalescent COVID-19 were sourced from the United States, Italy and Spain.

Profiled with immunoSEQ multiplex PCR; TCRdb holds only in-frame clones, not every one. The repertoire holds 200,000 or so clones, with 79% as singletons. Germline CDR1 SGHTA, CDR2 FQGNSA. This CDR3 comprises 15 residues. The J segment lost 4 bases and the V segment lost 4 bases, leaving 6 bases of the junction unmatched. This clone has only one observation. The rearrangement links TRBV7-2 to TRBJ2-5, with 10 bases lining up with TRBD2. This clonotype originated in a man in his 60s with active or convalescent COVID-19. The sequencing sample was made of peripheral blood. CDR3 sequence: CASSSTSGMAETQYF. CDR3 nucleotide sequence: TGTGCCAGCAGCTCAACTAGCGGGATGGCAGAGACCCAGTACTTC.